This entry features one T cell receptor (beta chain) sequence. The data were obtained in a study of blood T cell repertoires in COVID-19. Whole-study context: Cohort 3 donors were reported recovered after two negative PCRs, clearance, or symptom resolution. Samples representing acute and convalescent COVID-19 were sourced from the United States, Italy and Spain.

Original methodology: Cell counts per sample came from amplifying reference gene primers. Assay used: immunoSEQ multiplex PCR; TCRdb lists only in-frame clones, some missing. The V and J calls and the clone size are those of that table, but D and trimming were determined from the DNA. The sample has some 200,000 clones, around 90% seen once; the top ten hold 5.5% to 8.5%. Germline CDR1 reads MDHEN; CDR2 reads SYDVKM. V was cut by 2 bases and J by 0 bases, with 11 bases left in between. The CDR3 is made up of 16 amino acids. The rearrangement links TRBV28 to TRBJ2-1, with D possibly TRBD2 on 5 matching bases. This sequence originates from a man younger than 45 in a cohort exposed to, infected with or recovered from COVID-19 (not recorded which). The sequencing input was PBMCs or T cells enriched from blood (not recorded which). DNA for the CDR3: TGTGCCAGCAGTTTAGGCGGACTGAGCTCCTACAATGAGCAGTTCTTC. Its protein is CASSLGGLSSYNEQFF.